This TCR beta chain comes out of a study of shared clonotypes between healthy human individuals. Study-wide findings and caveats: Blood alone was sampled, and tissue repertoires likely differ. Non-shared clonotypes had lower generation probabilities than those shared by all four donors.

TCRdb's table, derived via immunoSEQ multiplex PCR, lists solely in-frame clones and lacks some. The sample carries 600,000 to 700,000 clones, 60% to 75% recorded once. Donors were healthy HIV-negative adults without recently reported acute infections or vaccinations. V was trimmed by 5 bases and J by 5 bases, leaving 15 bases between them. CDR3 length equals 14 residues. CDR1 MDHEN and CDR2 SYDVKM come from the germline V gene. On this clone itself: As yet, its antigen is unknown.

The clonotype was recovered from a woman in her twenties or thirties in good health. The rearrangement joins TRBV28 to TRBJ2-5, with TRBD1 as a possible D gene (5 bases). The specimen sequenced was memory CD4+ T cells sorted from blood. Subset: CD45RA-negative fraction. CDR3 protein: CASSLRQKAETQYF. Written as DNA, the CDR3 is TGTGCCAGCAGTCTACGACAGAAGGCCGAGACCCAGTACTTC.